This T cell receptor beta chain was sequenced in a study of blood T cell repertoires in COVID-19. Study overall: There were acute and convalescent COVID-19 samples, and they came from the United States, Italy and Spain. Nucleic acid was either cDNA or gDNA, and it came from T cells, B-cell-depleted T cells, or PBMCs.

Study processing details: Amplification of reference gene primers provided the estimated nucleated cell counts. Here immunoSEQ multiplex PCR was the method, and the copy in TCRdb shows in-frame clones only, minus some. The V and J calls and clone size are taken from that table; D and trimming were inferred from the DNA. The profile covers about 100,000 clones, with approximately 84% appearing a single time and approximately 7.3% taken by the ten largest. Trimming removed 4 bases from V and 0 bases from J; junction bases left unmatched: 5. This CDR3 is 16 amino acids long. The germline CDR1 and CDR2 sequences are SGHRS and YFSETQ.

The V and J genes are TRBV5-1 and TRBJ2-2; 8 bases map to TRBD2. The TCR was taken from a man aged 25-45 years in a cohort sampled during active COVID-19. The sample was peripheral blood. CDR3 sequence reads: CASSPGGGANTGELFF. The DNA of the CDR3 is TGCGCCAGCAGCCCGGGAGGGGGGGCGAACACCGGGGAGCTGTTTTTT.